This T cell receptor beta chain derives from a study of cytomegalovirus exposure and HLA in healthy donors. The study, taken as a whole, reports: Accurate predictions that matched the HLA-A and HLA-B alleles of most subjects were reportedly made from TCR beta sequences. The authors later linked a missense DCLRE1C variant to TCR beta V- and J-gene trimming. The study labeled 150 or so TCR beta chains cytomegalovirus-associated.

A remark on this clone: Its specificity is unknown.

The CDR3 covers 16 residues. The V segment lost 4 bases and the J segment 6 bases; nucleotides outside the gene matches: 8. The V gene's germline CDR1 is ENHRY and CDR2 SYGVKD. The PCR employed 60 Vbeta primers together with 13 Jbeta primers. Data came from immunoSEQ multiplex PCR; TCRdb stores just in-frame clones and leaves some out. The data show some 150,000 clones, with 71% seen just once and under 3.5% held by the top ten. This TCR was recovered from a woman aged 25 to 45 in good health and CMV-seronegative. The rearrangement joins TRBV10-3 to TRBJ2-2, with 10 bases lining up with TRBD1. The specimen sequenced was PBMCs. CDR3 residues: CAISADRGTVSGELFF. The CDR3 DNA reads TGTGCCATCAGTGCGGACAGGGGGACGGTTTCCGGGGAGCTGTTTTTT.